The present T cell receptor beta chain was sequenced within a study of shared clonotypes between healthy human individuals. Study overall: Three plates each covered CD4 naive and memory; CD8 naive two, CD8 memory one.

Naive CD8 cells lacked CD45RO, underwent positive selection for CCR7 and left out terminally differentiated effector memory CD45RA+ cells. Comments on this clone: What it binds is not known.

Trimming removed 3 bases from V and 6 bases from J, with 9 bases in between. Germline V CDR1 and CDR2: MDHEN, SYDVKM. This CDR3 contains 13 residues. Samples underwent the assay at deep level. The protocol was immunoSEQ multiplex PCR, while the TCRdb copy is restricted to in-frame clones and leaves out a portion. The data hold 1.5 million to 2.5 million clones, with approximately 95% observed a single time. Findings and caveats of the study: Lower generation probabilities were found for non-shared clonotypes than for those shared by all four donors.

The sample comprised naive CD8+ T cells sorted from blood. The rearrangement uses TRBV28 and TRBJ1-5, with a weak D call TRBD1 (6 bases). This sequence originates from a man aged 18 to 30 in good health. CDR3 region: CASSLMGAQPQHF. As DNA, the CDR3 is TGTGCCAGCAGTTTGATGGGGGCTCAGCCCCAGCATTTT.